This entry describes one TCR beta chain. The antigen remains unidentified. The data belong to a study of OX40 agonist ivuxolimab in advanced cancers. About the research overall: Patients assigned to dose escalation were diagnosed with hepatocellular carcinoma, melanoma, renal cell or head and neck cancer. A male proportion of under 90% was recorded, with mean age approximately 57 years and range about 23 to 90. Three patients, one with hepatocellular carcinoma and two with cutaneous melanoma, achieved partial responses. General study results and limits: Relative to CD4+, CD8+ T cells held more expanded clones on average.

Assay: immunoSEQ multiplex PCR; the TCRdb copy retains only in-frame clones and omits some. The table records about 61,000 clones, 86% of them present only once. The CDR3 runs 16 residues. V trimming: 6 bases; J trimming: 0 bases; junction bases outside the gene matches: 10. Germline V gene lookup returns CDR1 MDHEN and CDR2 SYDVKM. The chain recombines TRBV28 with TRBJ2-7; 8 bases align to TRBD1. The TCR was taken from an adult with an advanced solid tumor such as melanoma, head and neck, liver or kidney cancer. Specimen: CD4+ or CD8+ T cells sorted from blood, collected in a trial of the OX40 agonist ivuxolimab. The CDR3 sequence is CASSRLTGALSYEQYF. The CDR3 DNA reads TGTGCCAGCAGCAGATTGACAGGGGCCCTCTCCTACGAGCAGTACTTC.